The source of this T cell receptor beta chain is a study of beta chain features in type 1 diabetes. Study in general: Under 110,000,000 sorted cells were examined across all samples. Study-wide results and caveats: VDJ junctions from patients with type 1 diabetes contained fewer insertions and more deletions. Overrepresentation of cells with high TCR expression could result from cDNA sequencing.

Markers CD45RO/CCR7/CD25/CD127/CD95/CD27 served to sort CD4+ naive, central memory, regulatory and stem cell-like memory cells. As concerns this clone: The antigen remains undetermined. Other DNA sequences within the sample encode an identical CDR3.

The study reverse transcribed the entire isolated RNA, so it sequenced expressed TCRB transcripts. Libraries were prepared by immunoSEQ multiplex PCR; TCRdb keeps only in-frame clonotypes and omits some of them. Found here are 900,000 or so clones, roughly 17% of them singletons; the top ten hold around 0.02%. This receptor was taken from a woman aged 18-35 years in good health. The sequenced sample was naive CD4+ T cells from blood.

CDR3 residues: CASSLGPGEQFF. The CDR3 DNA reads as TGTGCCAGCAGCTTGGGGCCGGGTGAGCAGTTCTTC. J is TRBJ2-1 and V is TRBV5-6; D not resolved. Trimming shortened V by 0 bases and J by 9 bases, and 7 bases separated the two germline ends. This CDR3 comprises 12 residues. Per the germline V gene, CDR1 is SGHDT and CDR2 is YYEEEE.